This TCR beta chain was obtained from a study of blood T cell repertoires in COVID-19. The CDR3 has 19 amino acids. Losses at the gene ends were 8 bases for V and 5 bases for J; bases not matched to a gene: 16. CDR1 and CDR2 from the germline V gene are MDHEN and SYDVKM. Generated by immunoSEQ multiplex PCR, the TCRdb table keeps only in-frame clones and is missing some. The table has 70,000 or so clones, roughly 84% seen once. The rearrangement links TRBV28 to TRBJ2-1, with 15 bases that match TRBD2. Sequencing input: peripheral blood. The sequence was obtained from a woman of 80 years or more with active or convalescent COVID-19. CDR3 in DNA: TGTGCCAGCTATTCTAGGACTAGCGGGGGGGTAATTTGGAACAATGAGCAGTTCTTC. Its protein product is CASYSRTSGGVIWNNEQFF.